These 18 T cell receptor beta chains came from one sample sequenced in a study of T cell responses to AZD1222 COVID-19 vaccine. Here immunoSEQ multiplex PCR was the method, and the copy in TCRdb shows in-frame clones only, minus some. The sample contains about 150,000 clones, approximately 88% of which appear only once. The source material was peripheral blood, sampled on day 0 of AZD1222 vaccination. These receptors were collected from an adult in good health.

The rearrangement links TRBV5-1 to TRBJ2-1, with D perhaps matching TRBD1 (5 bases). V lost 4 bases and J 4 bases, leaving 9 bases between the germline ends. Germline values: CDR1 SGHRS, CDR2 YFSETQ. The CDR3 runs to 13 residues. DNA of the CDR3: TGCGCCAGCAGCCATGACAGTTACAATGAGCAGTTCTTC. Protein sequence: CASSHDSYNEQFF.

The rearrangement joins TRBV6-2 or TRBV6-3 to TRBJ2-7, with 13 bases identical to TRBD2. V was clipped by 0 bases and J by 7 bases; unmatched bases: 9. Germline V lookup: CDR1 MNHEY, CDR2 SVGEGT. The CDR3 has 17 amino acids. The CDR3 DNA reads TGTGCCAGCAGTTACTCGAGACTAGCGGGAGGACTAGAAGAGCAGTACTTC. Protein product: CASSYSRLAGGLEEQYF.

The chain is built from TRBV6-2 or TRBV6-3 and TRBJ1-1, with 7 bases identical to TRBD1. Germline assignment: CDR1 MNHEY and CDR2 SVGEGT. The length of the CDR3 is 13 residues. V gave up 1 base and J gave up 6 bases; unmatched junction bases: 2. The CDR3 here is CASSYFDRAEAFF. The CDR3 nucleotides are TGTGCCAGCAGTTACTTTGACAGGGCTGAAGCTTTCTTT.

The genes are TRBV11-2 and TRBJ2-2; no firm D call. V lost 0 bases and J 4 bases, leaving 9 bases between the germline ends. The CDR3 has 15 amino acids. Germline lookup yields CDR1 SGHAT and CDR2 FQNNGV. The CDR3 DNA sequence: TGTGCCAGCAGCTTAGATCCTAAGAGCACCGGGGAGCTGTTTTTT. This codes for CASSLDPKSTGELFF.

This chain connects TRBV20-1 to TRBJ1-1; D uncertain. The ends were cut back, 3 bases at V and 5 bases at J, with 16 bases in the middle. The CDR3 has 14 amino acids. Germline CDR1 DFQATT, CDR2 SNEGSKA (reference sequence). The CDR3 sequence is CSASRTWAGTEAFF. CDR3 nucleotide sequence: TGCAGTGCTAGTCGGACCTGGGCGGGTACTGAAGCTTTCTTT.

The rearrangement uses TRBV28 and TRBJ2-7, with 12 bases identical to TRBD1. The CDR3 spans 15 residues. V was clipped by 3 bases and J by 2 bases; unmatched bases: 2. Germline CDR1 MDHEN, CDR2 SYDVKM. As DNA, the CDR3 is TGTGCCAGCAGTTTGGGGACAGGGGGCACCTACGAGCAGTACTTC. Its translation: CASSLGTGGTYEQYF.

The V call is TRBV28, the J call TRBJ2-7, with 8 bases that match TRBD1. CDR1 MDHEN and CDR2 SYDVKM come from the germline V gene. CDR3 size: 14 residues. V gave up 5 bases and J gave up 4 bases; unmatched junction bases: 7. The CDR3 DNA sequence: TGTGCCAGCAGTACCGGACAGGGTATGTACGAGCAGTACTTC. Amino acids: CASSTGQGMYEQYF.

This clone has a single count. CDR3 residues: CASSLGIGGELFF. In nucleotides, the CDR3 is TGTGCCAGCAGCTTGGGTATCGGCGGGGAGCTGTTTTTT. The rearrangement uses TRBV11-2 and TRBJ2-2; no clear D gene. This CDR3 has 13 residues. Germline-derived CDR1 and CDR2 are SGHAT and FQNNGV. Trimming cost V 3 bases and J 7 bases, with 9 bases left between them.

V gene TRBV7-9 combines with J gene TRBJ1-4; 8 nucleotides line up with TRBD1. V lost 3 bases to trimming and J lost 4 bases; unmatched junction nucleotides: 1. The CDR3 covers 14 residues. From germline, CDR1 is SEHNR and CDR2 FQNEAQ (reference sequence). In DNA form, the CDR3 reads TGTGCCAGCAGCTTGGACAGGGTTAATGAAAAACTGTTTTTT. Its translation is CASSLDRVNEKLFF. The variable domain in full, completed from reference TRBV7-9 and TRBJ1-4, reads DTGVSQNPRHKITKRGQNVTFRCDPISEHNRLYWYRQTLGQGPEFLTYFQNEAQLEKSRLLSDRFSAERPKGSFSTLEIQRTEQGDSAMYLCASSLDRVNEKLFFGSGTQLSVL.

The V and J genes are TRBV30 and TRBJ1-4, with 10 bases lining up with TRBD1. CDR1 and CDR2 from the germline V gene are GTSNPN and SVGIG (reference sequence). J gave up 6 bases and V 3 bases, and 7 bases lay outside the gene matches. The CDR3 has 15 residues. The CDR3 region is CAWSGGQGNYEKLFF. DNA for the CDR3: TGTGCCTGGAGCGGGGGACAGGGGAATTATGAAAAACTGTTTTTT.

This chain links TRBV25-1 with TRBJ2-3, with D perhaps matching TRBD2 (6 bases). Germline V gives CDR1 MGHDK, CDR2 SYGVNS. The CDR3 contains 16 residues. Trimming took off 6 bases at V and 0 bases at J, with 16 bases between the two ends. CDR3 sequence (DNA): TGTGCCAGCAGCCGAATGAGGGGACTTAGCACAGATACGCAGTATTTT. As protein: CASSRMRGLSTDTQYF.

The chain uses TRBV7-6 and TRBJ2-7; TRBD1 aligns across 11 bases. CDR1 and CDR2 (germline): SGHVS, FNYEAQ. This CDR3 contains 15 residues. J was trimmed by 3 bases and V by 4 bases; bases with no gene match: 5. Here the CDR3 reads CASSSGTGGFYEQYF. In DNA form, the CDR3 reads TGTGCCAGCAGCTCCGGGACAGGGGGGTTCTACGAGCAGTACTTC. The variable domain in full, with the rest retrieved from reference TRBV7-6 and TRBJ2-7, is GAGVSQSPRYKVTKRGQDVALRCDPISGHVSLYWYRQALGQGPEFLTYFNYEAQQDKSGLPNDRFSAERPEGSISTLTIQRTEQRDSAMYRCASSSGTGGFYEQYFGPGTRLTVT.

This clone was seen only a few times. The J gene is TRBJ1-4, the V gene TRBV4-2; D is unclear. V was trimmed by 2 bases and J by 8 bases, leaving 12 bases between them. Germline values: CDR1 LGHNA, CDR2 YNFKEQ. CDR3 length: 14 amino acids. In DNA, the CDR3 is TGTGCCAGCAGCCAATACAGTCTTTCCGAAAAACTGTTTTTT. Its protein product is CASSQYSLSEKLFF.

The V call is TRBV3-1 (or the pseudogene TRBV3-2), the J call TRBJ1-2; 7 bases agree with TRBD1. CDR1 is LGHDT and CDR2 is YNNKEL in the germline V gene (reference sequence). The junction had 2 bases not matched to a gene; V was cut back by 4 bases and J by 0 bases. This CDR3 contains 14 residues. The CDR3 nucleotides read TGTGCCAGCAGCCCCGGGACAGCTAACTATGGCTACACCTTC. Translation: CASSPGTANYGYTF.

V usage is TRBV28 and J usage is TRBJ2-2; D is uncertain. V lost 2 bases and J lost 4, with 11 bases in between. Per the germline V gene, CDR1 is MDHEN and CDR2 is SYDVKM. The CDR3 is made up of 15 amino acids. The CDR3 DNA reads TGTGCCAGCAGTTTAAGATCAGAAATCACCGGGGAGCTGTTTTTT. This encodes CASSLRSEITGELFF.

This sequence joins TRBV5-1 and TRBJ1-4; 10 positions agree with TRBD1. This CDR3 region has 14 residues. Germline V gene lookup returns CDR1 SGHRS and CDR2 YFSETQ. V lost 9 bases and J lost 7; bases outside the gene matches: 9. The CDR3 is CATSMGQGSEKLFF. The DNA for the CDR3 is TGCGCCACCTCGATGGGACAGGGGAGTGAAAAACTGTTTTTT.

J is TRBJ2-7 and V is TRBV12-3 or TRBV12-4; D perhaps matches TRBD1 (6 bases). Deletions cut 5 bases from V and 2 bases from J, with 10 bases between. The CDR3 length is 13 residues. The CDR3 DNA reads as TGTGCCAGCAGTCTGGACAGTCCCTACGAGCAGTACTTC. This codes for CASSLDSPYEQYF.

The CDR3 DNA reads as TGTGCCAGAAGCTTGAAGGTACAGCGCTATGTTACTGATTCACCCCTCCACTTT. Protein product: CARSLKVQRYVTDSPLHF. The chain couples TRBV5-3 to TRBJ1-6; D unclear. TRBV5-3 is annotated as an ORF whose role is uncertain. V was cut by 1 base and J by 8 bases, with 22 bases left in between. CDR3 length: 18 amino acids.